Shown below are 11 T cell receptor beta chains from a single sample sequenced in a study of shared clonotypes between healthy human individuals. Using immunoSEQ multiplex PCR, the repertoire was profiled, and TCRdb retains in-frame clones only, with some absent. The table includes about 2.3 million clones, more than 80% detected once. The sequencing sample was made of naive CD4+ T cells from PBMCs. Noted subset: CD45RA+ positively selected. These receptors originate from a man younger than 35 in good health. Some clones in this sample may be carry-over from other donors' samples.

This clone showed up just once. The chain employs TRBV7-2 and TRBJ1-2; D remains unclear. The V and J ends lost 5 bases and 0 bases respectively, with 16 bases between them. Germline V gene data show CDR1 as SGHTA and CDR2 as FQGNSA. This CDR3 is 16 amino acids long. The CDR3, as DNA: TGTGCCAGCAGCCCTTTTATGGGAGTCCCTAACTATGGCTACACCTTC. Translated: CASSPFMGVPNYGYTF.

The V call is TRBV6-1, the J call TRBJ2-2; 7 bases agree with TRBD1. With 0 bases clipped from V and 3 bases from J, the junction kept 1 base outside the gene matches. CDR3 length: 15 amino acids. In germline, CDR1 is MNHNS, CDR2 SASEGT. CDR3 protein: CASSEAGQYTGELFF. In DNA form, the CDR3 reads TGTGCCAGCAGTGAAGCGGGACAGTACACCGGGGAGCTGTTTTTT.

DNA of the CDR3: TGTGCCACCAGCAGGGGGAGCGACTATGGCTACACCTTC. It specifies CATSRGSDYGYTF. The chain couples TRBV15 to TRBJ1-2; no clear D gene. Germline CDR1 and CDR2: LNHNV and YYDKDF (reference sequence). The V end lost 3 bases, the J end lost 3 bases, and 8 bases lay between the germline ends. This CDR3 has 13 amino acids.

This chain connects TRBV5-1 to TRBJ2-5, with D uncertain. V was cut by 2 bases and J by 1 base, with 6 bases left in between. This CDR3 has 13 residues. The V gene's germline CDR1 is SGHRS and CDR2 YFSETQ. This CDR3 reads CASSFWAQETQYF. As DNA, the CDR3 is TGCGCCAGCAGCTTTTGGGCCCAAGAGACCCAGTACTTC.

The rearrangement links TRBV6-5 to TRBJ2-7; D might be TRBD2 (5 bases). V was trimmed by 0 bases and J by 0 bases, leaving 9 bases between them. The CDR3 covers 15 residues. Germline V CDR1 and CDR2: MNHEY, SVGAGI. CDR3 in DNA: TGTGCCAGCAGTTACTCAGCGGTGCGCTCCTACGAGCAGTACTTC. Residues: CASSYSAVRSYEQYF.

This rearrangement joins TRBV2 to TRBJ2-7; D uncertain. CDR3 size: 13 residues. CDR1 SNHLY and CDR2 FYNNEI come from the germline V gene. The ends were cut back, 7 bases at V and 3 bases at J, with 13 bases in the middle. The CDR3: CASTLRGNYEQYF. The CDR3 DNA follows: TGTGCCAGCACCTTACGCGGCAACTACGAGCAGTACTTC. Combining the CDR3 with reference TRBV2 and TRBJ2-7 gives the whole variable domain EPEVTQTPSHQVTQMGQEVILRCVPISNHLYFYWYRQILGQKVEFLVSFYNNEISEKSEIFDDQFSVERPDGSNFTLKIRSTKLEDSAMYFCASTLRGNYEQYFGPGTRLTVT.

This chain connects TRBV5-8 to TRBJ1-1, with D unresolved. The CDR3 extends over 16 amino acids. V lost 0 bases and J lost 1, with 13 bases in between. CDR1 is SGHTS and CDR2 is YDEGEE in the germline V gene. The CDR3 spells CASSLVGFRGNTEAFF. As DNA, the CDR3 is TGTGCCAGCAGCTTGGTTGGGTTTCGGGGGAACACTGAAGCTTTCTTT.

This chain uses TRBV28 with TRBJ1-2, with D maybe TRBD1 (6 bases). The germline V gene encodes CDR1 MDHEN and CDR2 SYDVKM. The V end lost 7 bases, the J end lost 4 bases, and 13 bases lay between the germline ends. The CDR3 is 13 residues long. CDR3 region: CASTLGGPYGYTF. CDR3 coding DNA: TGTGCCAGCACCCTTGGGGGGCCCTATGGCTACACCTTC.

The chain has TRBV6-5 and TRBJ2-1; 7 nucleotides agree with TRBD1. The CDR3 consists of 15 residues. J was trimmed by 4 bases and V by 6 bases; bases with no gene match: 9. Germline loops: CDR1 MNHEY, CDR2 SVGAGI. CDR3 loop: CASRLNRGRYNEQFF. CDR3 coding DNA: TGTGCCAGCAGGCTAAACAGGGGACGATACAATGAGCAGTTCTTC.

The chain joins TRBV5-1 to TRBJ1-2; 8 bases agree with TRBD1. V shed 1 base, J shed 6 bases, and the junction held 5 bases outside the gene matches. CDR1 is SGHRS, CDR2 YFSETQ, per germline. The CDR3 sequence is 14 residues long. CDR3 amino acids: CASSLFQGANGYTF. The CDR3 DNA reads TGCGCCAGCAGCTTGTTTCAGGGGGCGAATGGCTACACCTTC. Full variable domain (missing parts from reference TRBV5-1 and TRBJ1-2): KAGVTQTPRYLIKTRGQQVTLSCSPISGHRSVSWYQQTPGQGLQFLFEYFSETQRNKGNFPGRFSGRQFSNSRSEMNVSTLELGDSALYLCASSLFQGANGYTFGSGTRLTVV.

The J gene is TRBJ2-2, the V gene TRBV28; D unclear. The CDR3 consists of 15 residues. V was cut by 3 bases and J by 1 base, with 9 bases left in between. From germline, CDR1 is MDHEN and CDR2 SYDVKM. The CDR3 region is CASSFPRQNTGELFF. The CDR3 DNA is TGTGCCAGCAGTTTCCCTCGACAGAACACCGGGGAGCTGTTTTTT.